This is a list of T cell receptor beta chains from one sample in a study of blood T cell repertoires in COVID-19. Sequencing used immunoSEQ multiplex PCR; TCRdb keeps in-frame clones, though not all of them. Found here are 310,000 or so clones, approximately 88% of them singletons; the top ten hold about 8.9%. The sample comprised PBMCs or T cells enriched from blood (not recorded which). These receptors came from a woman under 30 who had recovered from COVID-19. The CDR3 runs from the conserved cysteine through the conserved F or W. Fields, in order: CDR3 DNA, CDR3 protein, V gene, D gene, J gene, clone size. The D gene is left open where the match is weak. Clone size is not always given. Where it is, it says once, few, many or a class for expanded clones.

TGTGCCAGCAGCTATACAGGGGGCGCTGAAGCTTTCTTT,CASSYTGGAEAFF,TRBV7-9,TRBD1,TRBJ1-1,NA
NA,CASSLGPGVPGGYTF,TRBV7-6,NA,TRBJ1-2,NA
TGTGCCAGCAGCCACAGACGACTAGCGGGGAAAGCCTACAATGAGCAGTTCTTC,CASSHRRLAGKAYNEQFF,TRBV7-2,TRBD2,TRBJ2-1,NA
TGCGCCAGCAGCCCGGACAGGGGCTCCTACAATGAGCAGTTCTTC,CASSPDRGSYNEQFF,TRBV5-1,TRBD1,TRBJ2-1,NA
TGTGCCAGCTCATCCACCCCGGGTCCGAACACTGAAGCTTTCTTT,CASSSTPGPNTEAFF,TRBV18,NA,TRBJ1-1,NA
TGTGCCAGCAGCTTAAAGGCAGGGATGGGCACTGAAGCTTTCTTT,CASSLKAGMGTEAFF,TRBV7-3,NA,TRBJ1-1,few
TGTGCCAGCAGTCAGACAGGGCGCACCGGGGAGCTGTTTTTT,CASSQTGRTGELFF,TRBV7-9,TRBD1,TRBJ2-2,few
TGTGCCAACCAACAGGGACGGAACACTGAAGCTTTCTTT,CANQQGRNTEAFF,TRBV2,NA,TRBJ1-1,NA
TGTGCCAGCAGTACGACAGCGATCACGGCCGATACGCAGTATTTT,CASSTTAITADTQYF,TRBV28,NA,TRBJ2-3,NA
TGTGCCAGCAGTTTGGGACAGACCAGATCGAATGAAAAACTGTTTTTT,CASSLGQTRSNEKLFF,TRBV28,TRBD1,TRBJ1-4,NA
TGTGCCAGTAGCGGCTCTGGAAACACCATATATTTT,CASSGSGNTIYF,TRBV6-5,NA,TRBJ1-3,NA
TGTGCCAGCAGCAGGGACAGACACACTGAAGCTTTCTTT,CASSRDRHTEAFF,TRBV27,TRBD1,TRBJ1-1,NA
TGTGCCAGCAGCGTTTCCCTGGGGCAAGATGGATATGGCTACACCTTC,CASSVSLGQDGYGYTF,TRBV9,NA,TRBJ1-2,NA
TGTGCCAGCAGTGTGGGCGCAGCTAATGAAAAACTGTTTTTT,CASSVGAANEKLFF,TRBV2,NA,TRBJ1-4,NA
TGCGCCAGCAGCTTCTATTCTGGGACAGGGGCCTCTGGGGCCAACGTCCTGACTTTC,CASSFYSGTGASGANVLTF,TRBV5-1,TRBD1,TRBJ2-6,NA
TGTGCCAGCAGCAAAAGCGGGAGACGGATCGGGGAGCTGTTTTTT,CASSKSGRRIGELFF,TRBV6-5,TRBD2,TRBJ2-2,NA
TGTGCCAGCAGTCCCCCCGGGACAGTGAACACTGAAGCTTTCTTT,CASSPPGTVNTEAFF,TRBV28,TRBD1,TRBJ1-1,NA
TGTGCCACCAGCGATGGGACTTACCAAGCGTACACCGGGGAGCTGTTTTTT,CATSDGTYQAYTGELFF,TRBV15,NA,TRBJ2-2,NA
TGTGCCAGCAGTTCAGGAGCTTCGGGACAGGAGAACTATGGCTACACCTTC,CASSSGASGQENYGYTF,TRBV28,TRBD1,TRBJ1-2,NA
TGTGCCAGTAGTATCGACAGGGCAGGAGGCTACACCTTC,CASSIDRAGGYTF,TRBV19,TRBD1,TRBJ1-2,NA
TGTGCCAGCAGCTTAGGGCCAGGTCCCTACGAGCAGTACTTC,CASSLGPGPYEQYF,TRBV7-8,NA,TRBJ2-7,NA
TGTGCCAGCTTCCCAGCTAGAGGCGCACAGGGTACGCAGTATTTT,CASFPARGAQGTQYF,TRBV18,NA,TRBJ2-3,NA
TGCGCCAGCAGCGCCAGCCAAGAGACCCAGTACTTC,CASSASQETQYF,TRBV5-1,NA,TRBJ2-5,NA
TGTGCCAGCAGCGGCCCGGGGGGCGGGAGCACAGATACGCAGTATTTT,CASSGPGGGSTDTQYF,TRBV5-4,NA,TRBJ2-3,once
TGTGCCAGCAGTTTATCACGGTTCACAGAGACCCAGTACTTC,CASSLSRFTETQYF,TRBV28,NA,TRBJ2-5,NA